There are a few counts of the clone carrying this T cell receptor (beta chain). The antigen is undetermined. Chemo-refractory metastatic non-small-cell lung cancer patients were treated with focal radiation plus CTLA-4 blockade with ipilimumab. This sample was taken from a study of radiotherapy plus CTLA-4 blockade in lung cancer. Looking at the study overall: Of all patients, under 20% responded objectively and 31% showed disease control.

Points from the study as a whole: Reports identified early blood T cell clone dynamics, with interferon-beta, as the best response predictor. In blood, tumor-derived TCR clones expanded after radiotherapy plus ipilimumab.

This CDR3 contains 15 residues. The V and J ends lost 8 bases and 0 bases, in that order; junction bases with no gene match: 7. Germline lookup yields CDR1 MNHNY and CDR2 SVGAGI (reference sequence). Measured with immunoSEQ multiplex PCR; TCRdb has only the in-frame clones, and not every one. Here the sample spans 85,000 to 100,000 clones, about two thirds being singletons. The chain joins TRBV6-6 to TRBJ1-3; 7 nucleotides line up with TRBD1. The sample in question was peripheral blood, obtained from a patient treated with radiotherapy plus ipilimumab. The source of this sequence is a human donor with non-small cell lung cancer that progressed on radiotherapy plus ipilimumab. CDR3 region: CASGQQGHSGNTIYF. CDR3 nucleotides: TGTGCCAGCGGCCAACAGGGGCACTCTGGAAACACCATATATTTT.